Given below is one T cell receptor beta chain in context. These data are taken from a study of blood T cell repertoires in COVID-19. Study at large: Some COVID-19 samples were acute and others convalescent; all came from the United States, Italy and Spain. From T cells, B-cell-depleted T cells, or PBMCs came the material, which was cDNA or gDNA.

Per germline, CDR1 SGHTA and CDR2 FQGNSA. This CDR3 spans 14 amino acids. Between the trimmed V and J ends, which lost 5 bases and 9 bases, there was a span of 17 bases. As handled by the study authors: Scientists estimated how many nucleated cells there were by amplifying reference gene primers. Clones were read by immunoSEQ multiplex PCR, and TCRdb kept only the in-frame ones, dropping some. That table is the source of V, J and clone size, and D and trimming were worked out from the DNA. The sample has about 150,000 clones; approximately 78% are singletons. This TCR derives from a man older than 75 with acute or convalescent COVID-19. This chain joins TRBV7-2 and TRBJ2-1, with D tentatively TRBD1 (5 bases). The material sequenced was peripheral blood. CDR3 sequence: CASSPPGRAPEQFF. The CDR3 DNA is TGTGCCAGCAGCCCCCCGGGCAGGGCCCCTGAGCAGTTCTTC. The whole variable domain, filled in from reference TRBV7-2 and TRBJ2-1, reads GAGVSQSPSNKVTEKGKDVELRCDPISGHTALYWYRQSLGQGLEFLIYFQGNSAPDKSGLPSDRFSAERTGGSVSTLTIQRTQQEDSAVYLCASSPPGRAPEQFFGPGTRLTVL.